The 4 T cell receptor beta chains below come from one sample, sequenced in a study of Graves' ophthalmopathy and Graves' hyperthyroidism. The TCR beta CDR3 regions underwent amplification from RNA transcripts. Second-round multiplex PCR came after first-round RT-PCR with HTBI primers. TCRdb fed the multiplex PCR reads into MiXCR, producing one record per CDR3 protein. The sample contains hundreds of thousands of distinct CDR3 sequences, roughly 41% of which appear only once. The sequenced sample consisted of peripheral blood. The receptors stem from an adult man with Graves' ophthalmopathy.

The sample holds many counts of this clonotype. The gene calls are TRBV9 and TRBJ1-6; D gene uncertain. The CDR3 contains 14 residues. V dropped 4 bases and J dropped 10 bases, with 15 bases sitting between them. Germline assignment: CDR1 SGDLS and CDR2 YYNGEE. CDR3 in amino acids: CASSSGRAGSPLHF. The CDR3 nucleotides read TGTGCCAGCAGCTCCGGGAGAGCGGGGTCACCCCTCCACTTT.

Turning to this clonotype: The junction and the germline gene differ at one end; a read error may be behind it. The CDR3 DNA reads as TGTGCCAGCAGTGAATATGGGCCGGGGAAAGATTTAGATGAAGCTTTCTTT. It yields the protein CASSEYGPGKDLDEAFF. This chain uses TRBV10-3 with TRBJ1-1, with D hard to call. Germline V gives CDR1 ENHRY, CDR2 SYGVKD. CDR3 length: 17 amino acids.

This clonotype has just a few counts. This chain links TRBV4-3 with TRBJ1-3; a weak D match, TRBD1 (5 bases). The CDR3 length is 15 residues. Per the germline V gene, CDR1 is LGHNA and CDR2 is YSLEER. V was pared by 0 bases and J by 4 bases, with 10 bases between. CDR3 residues: CASSQDRGYGNTIYF. CDR3 nucleotide sequence: TGCGCCAGCAGCCAAGATCGGGGGTACGGAAACACCATATATTTT.

A word on this clonotype: Given a much more abundant clone one base away, this may be a read error. The rearrangement links TRBV19 to TRBJ1-5, with D tentatively TRBD1 (5 bases). The V and J ends lost 5 bases and 0 bases respectively, with 17 bases between them. CDR3 length: 17 residues. The germline CDR1 and CDR2 sequences are LNHDA and SQIVND (reference sequence). CDR3 residues: CASSRGGGVHSNQPQHF. The CDR3 nucleotides are TGTGCCAGTAGTCGGGGGGGGGGAGTTCATAGCAATCAGCCCCAGCATTTT.